This T cell receptor beta chain was identified in a study of early T cells in non-severe SARS-CoV-2 infection (dated by TCRdb to the early 2020s). With regard to the full study: Because TCR sequencing relied on bulk RNA taken from unsorted whole blood, pairing of alpha and beta chains was not possible. Overall study outcomes, separate from this receptor: VDJdb matching was skewed toward anti-spike CD8 responses and likely underestimated virus-specific expansions, missing private and CD4 specificities.

The study was a case-control design nested within a healthcare worker cohort in London, UK, with weekly nasopharyngeal swab PCR tests and blood sampling. Healthcare workers were enrolled in the week of the UK lockdown, from 23 to 31 March 2020, and were followed every week for up to roughly 15 weeks. The method behind the library was 5' RACE. Sequencer: NextSeq 500. In the TCR library protocol, unique molecular identifiers were attached to individual cDNA molecules to correct for PCR bias and sequencing error. Both TCR alpha and beta chains were sequenced, and tight co-correlation was observed between alpha and beta sequence abundances in each sample. Per the original workflow: Decombinator V4 was used to perform V gene, J gene and CDR3 annotation of TCR sequences. TCRs were defined as expanded if a significant change between any two time points was detected under a Poisson model with p below 0.0001. TCR abundances were normalised to the total number of TCRs sequenced per sample and were expressed as counts per million. TRAV1-2 paired with TRAJ12, TRAJ20 or TRAJ33 defined MAIT TCRs, while TRAV10 paired with TRAJ18 defined iNKT TCRs. VDJdb, accessed on 1 November 2021, was searched for TCRs annotated for CMV, EBV and SARS-CoV-2, and TCRs annotated for more than one antigen were excluded. The public reads were run again by TCRdb, first through fastp at Q25 and then through MiXCR, and only productive beta chains were kept. Duplicate CDR3 protein sequences are folded into a single record with the most common DNA and genes. TCRdb, not the original authors, processed these V and J calls. Counted in this sample were 70,000 to 95,000 distinct CDR3 sequences; about 14% of them appeared once. Around 0.5% of the sample is taken by the ten largest.

This clonotype was counted only a few times. Its recognized antigen is unknown. No base quality values were provided; no much bigger clone lies one nucleotide off. The CDR3 starts with the cysteine, ends with the phenylalanine, and has 11 residues. The only DNA kept is the CDR3, 33 bases in frame from the first base. Relative to germline, V is 8 bases shorter and J is 7 bases shorter, with 11 bases between their ends. The germline V gene sets CDR1 to MDHEN and CDR2 to SYDVKM. The chain links TRBV28 with TRBJ1-1; no D gene is confidently identified. The sequencing input was whole blood. This receptor was taken from an adult who was a healthcare worker with PCR-confirmed SARS-CoV-2 infection or an uninfected control (not recorded which). The CDR3 protein: CASHRGLEAFF. The DNA sequence is given as TGTGCCAGCCACCGAGGGCTTGAAGCTTTCTTT.